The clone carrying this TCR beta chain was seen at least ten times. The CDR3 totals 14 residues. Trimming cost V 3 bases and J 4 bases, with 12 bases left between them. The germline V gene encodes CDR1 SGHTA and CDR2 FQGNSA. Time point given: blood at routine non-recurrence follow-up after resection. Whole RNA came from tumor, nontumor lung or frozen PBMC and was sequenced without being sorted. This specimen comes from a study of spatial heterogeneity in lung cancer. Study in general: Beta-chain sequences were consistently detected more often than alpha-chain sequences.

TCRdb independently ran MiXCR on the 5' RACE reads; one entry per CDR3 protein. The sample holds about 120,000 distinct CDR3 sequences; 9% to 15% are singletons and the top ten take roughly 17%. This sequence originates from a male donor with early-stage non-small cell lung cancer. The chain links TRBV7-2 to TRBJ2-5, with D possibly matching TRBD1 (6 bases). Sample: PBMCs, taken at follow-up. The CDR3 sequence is CASSLTGLRETQYF. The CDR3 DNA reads TGTGCCAGCAGCTTGACAGGTCTCCGAGAGACCCAGTACTTC.